This T cell receptor (beta chain) comes out of a study of response to subunit inactivated influenza vaccine. One entry per CDR3 protein, called by TCRdb with MiXCR from the RT-PCR reads. The top ten clones hold less than 2.5% of a sample with fewer than 550,000 distinct CDR3 sequences, 25% of them seen once. In regard to this clonotype: Its antigen is unknown.

V was pared by 3 bases and J by 1 base, with 12 bases between. The CDR3 is 14 residues long. Germline-derived CDR1 and CDR2 are DFQATT and SNEGSKA (reference sequence). Study results and caveats: The authors proposed limited new T cell recruitment per seasonal influenza vaccination.

The source of this sequence is a man aged 50 or older who received an inactivated influenza vaccine. J is TRBJ1-1 and V is TRBV20-1; D gene ambiguous. This specimen was CD4+ T cells sorted from PBMCs, taken more than 4 days after vaccination. CDR3 sequence: CSASEFGGNTEAFF. The CDR3, as DNA: TGCAGTGCTAGTGAATTTGGCGGGAACACTGAAGCTTTCTTT.